This T cell receptor beta chain was sequenced during a study of T cells of healthy individuals. The CDR3 has 11 residues. Germline loops: CDR1 SGHTA, CDR2 FQGNSA. Deletions cut 1 base from V and 7 bases from J, with 5 bases between. TCRdb passed the 5' RACE reads through MiXCR, listing each CDR3 protein once. The repertoire has 40,000 to 60,000 distinct CDR3 sequences, roughly 14% of them found once; the top ten carry more than 15%. In its sample, this clonotype was seen many times. This TCR was recovered from a human donor in good health. This rearrangement joins TRBV7-2 to TRBJ2-7; no reliable D call. The CDR3 DNA sequence: TGTGCCAGCAGCTTAGACTTTGAGCAGTACTTC. Translating gives CASSLDFEQYF.